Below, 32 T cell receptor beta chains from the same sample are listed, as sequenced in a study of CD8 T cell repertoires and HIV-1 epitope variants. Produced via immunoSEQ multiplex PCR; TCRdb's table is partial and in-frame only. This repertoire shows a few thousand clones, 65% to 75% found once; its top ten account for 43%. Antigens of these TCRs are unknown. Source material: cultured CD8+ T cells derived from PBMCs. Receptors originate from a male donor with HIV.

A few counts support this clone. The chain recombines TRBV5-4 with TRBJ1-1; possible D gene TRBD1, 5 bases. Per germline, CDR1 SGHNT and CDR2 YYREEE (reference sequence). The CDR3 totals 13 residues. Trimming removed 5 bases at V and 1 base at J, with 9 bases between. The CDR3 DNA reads TGTGCCAGCAGTCTCGACAGGAACACTGAAGCTTTCTTT. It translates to CASSLDRNTEAFF.

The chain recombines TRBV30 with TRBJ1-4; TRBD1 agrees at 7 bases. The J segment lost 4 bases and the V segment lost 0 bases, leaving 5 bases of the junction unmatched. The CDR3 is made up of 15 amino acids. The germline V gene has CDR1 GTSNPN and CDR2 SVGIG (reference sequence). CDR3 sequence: CAWSVLQGRNEKLFF. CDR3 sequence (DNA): TGTGCCTGGAGTGTCCTACAGGGGCGTAATGAAAAACTGTTTTTT.

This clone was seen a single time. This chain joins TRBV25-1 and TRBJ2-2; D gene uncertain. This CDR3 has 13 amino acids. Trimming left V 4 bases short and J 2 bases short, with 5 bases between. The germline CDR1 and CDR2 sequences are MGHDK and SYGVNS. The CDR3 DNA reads TGTGCCAGCAGTGCGACAAACACCGGGGAGCTGTTTTTT. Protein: CASSATNTGELFF.

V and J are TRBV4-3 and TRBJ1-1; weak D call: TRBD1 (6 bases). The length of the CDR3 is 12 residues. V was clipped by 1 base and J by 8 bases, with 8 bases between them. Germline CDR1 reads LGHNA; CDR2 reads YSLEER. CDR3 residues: CASSQGTAEAFF. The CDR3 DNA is TGCGCCAGCAGCCAAGGGACAGCCGAAGCTTTCTTT.

The CDR3 protein is CASSQGVSDIQYF. The DNA of the CDR3 is TGCGCCAGCAGCCAAGGGGTGTCGGACATTCAGTACTTC. The chain joins TRBV4-1 to TRBJ2-4; D gene uncertain. CDR3 length equals 13 residues. Germline CDR1 is MGHRA and CDR2 is YSYEKL. V gave up 1 base and J gave up 8 bases, with 9 bases separating them.

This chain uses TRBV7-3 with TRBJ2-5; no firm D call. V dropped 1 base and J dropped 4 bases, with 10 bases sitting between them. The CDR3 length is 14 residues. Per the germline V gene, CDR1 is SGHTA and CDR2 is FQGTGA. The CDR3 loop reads CASSLKETGETQYF. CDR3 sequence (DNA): TGTGCCAGCAGCTTAAAGGAGACGGGAGAGACCCAGTACTTC.

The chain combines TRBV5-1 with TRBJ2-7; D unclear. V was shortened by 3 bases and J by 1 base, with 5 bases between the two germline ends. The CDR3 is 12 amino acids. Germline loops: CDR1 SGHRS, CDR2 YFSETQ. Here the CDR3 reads CASSSSSYEQYF. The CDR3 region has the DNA TGCGCCAGCAGCTCTTCATCCTACGAGCAGTACTTC. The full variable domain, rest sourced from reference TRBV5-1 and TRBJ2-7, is KAGVTQTPRYLIKTRGQQVTLSCSPISGHRSVSWYQQTPGQGLQFLFEYFSETQRNKGNFPGRFSGRQFSNSRSEMNVSTLELGDSALYLCASSSSSYEQYFGPGTRLTVT.

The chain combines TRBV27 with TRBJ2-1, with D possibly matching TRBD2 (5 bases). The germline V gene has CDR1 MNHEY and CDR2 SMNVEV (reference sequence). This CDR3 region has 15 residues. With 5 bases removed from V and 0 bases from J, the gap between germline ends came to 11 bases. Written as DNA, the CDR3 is TGTGCCAGCAGTCATAGCGTCAGCTCCTACAATGAGCAGTTCTTC. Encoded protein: CASSHSVSSYNEQFF.

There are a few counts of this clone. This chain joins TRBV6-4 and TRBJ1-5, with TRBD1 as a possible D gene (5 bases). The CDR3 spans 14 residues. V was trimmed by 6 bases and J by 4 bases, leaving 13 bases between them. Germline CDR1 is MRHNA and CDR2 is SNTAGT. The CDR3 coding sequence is TGTGCCAGCAGATCCGTACAGGAAAATCAGCCCCAGCATTTT. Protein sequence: CASRSVQENQPQHF.

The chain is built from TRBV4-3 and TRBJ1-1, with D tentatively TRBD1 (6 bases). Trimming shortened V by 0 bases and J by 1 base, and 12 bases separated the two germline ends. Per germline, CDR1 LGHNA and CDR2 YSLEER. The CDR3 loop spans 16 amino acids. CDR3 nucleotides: TGCGCCAGCAGCCAAGATGGGGGGCAGGGGAACACTGAAGCTTTCTTT. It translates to CASSQDGGQGNTEAFF.

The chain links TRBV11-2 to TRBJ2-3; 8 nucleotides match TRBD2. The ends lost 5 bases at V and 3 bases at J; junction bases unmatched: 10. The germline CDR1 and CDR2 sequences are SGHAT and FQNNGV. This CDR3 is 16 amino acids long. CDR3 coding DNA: TGTGCCAGCAGCCCCCGAGAAGCGGGAGAGACAGATACGCAGTATTTT. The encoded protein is CASSPREAGETDTQYF.

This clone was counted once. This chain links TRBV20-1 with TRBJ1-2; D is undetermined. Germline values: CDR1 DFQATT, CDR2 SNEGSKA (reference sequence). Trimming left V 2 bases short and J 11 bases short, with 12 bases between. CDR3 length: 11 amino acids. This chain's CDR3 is CSARKGYGYTF. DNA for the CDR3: TGCAGTGCTAGAAAAGGCTACGGGTACACCTTC.

The CDR3 bases are TGTGCCAGCAGCGGACGAGGGGGGGAGAGACAAGAGACCCAGTACTTC. This encodes CASSGRGGERQETQYF. The chain uses TRBV9 and TRBJ2-5; possible D gene TRBD2, 7 bases. This CDR3 is 16 amino acids long. Germline CDR1 is SGDLS and CDR2 is YYNGEE. V was clipped by 3 bases and J by 2 bases, with 17 bases between them.

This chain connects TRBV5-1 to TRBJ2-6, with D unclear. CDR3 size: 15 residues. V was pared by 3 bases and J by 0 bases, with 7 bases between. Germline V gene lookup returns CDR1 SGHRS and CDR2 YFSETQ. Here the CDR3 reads CASSWYHSGANVLTF. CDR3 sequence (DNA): TGCGCCAGCAGCTGGTACCACTCTGGGGCCAACGTCCTGACTTTC.

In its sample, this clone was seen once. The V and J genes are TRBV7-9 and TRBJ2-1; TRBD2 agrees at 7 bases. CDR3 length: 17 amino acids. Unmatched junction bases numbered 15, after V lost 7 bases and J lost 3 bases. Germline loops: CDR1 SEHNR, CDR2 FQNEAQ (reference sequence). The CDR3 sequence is CASNPAAASGRYNEQFF. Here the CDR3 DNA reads TGTGCCAGCAACCCCGCCGCAGCTAGCGGCCGCTACAATGAGCAGTTCTTC. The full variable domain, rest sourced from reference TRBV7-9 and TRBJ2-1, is DTGVSQNPRHKITKRGQNVTFRCDPISEHNRLYWYRQTLGQGPEFLTYFQNEAQLEKSRLLSDRFSAERPKGSFSTLEIQRTEQGDSAMYLCASNPAAASGRYNEQFFGPGTRLTVL.

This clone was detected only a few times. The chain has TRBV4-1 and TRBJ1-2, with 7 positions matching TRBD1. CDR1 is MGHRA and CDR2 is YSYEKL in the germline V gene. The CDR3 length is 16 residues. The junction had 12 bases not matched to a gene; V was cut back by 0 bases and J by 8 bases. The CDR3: CASSQEVDRVIEGYTF. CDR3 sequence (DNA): TGCGCCAGCAGCCAAGAGGTCGACAGGGTGATTGAGGGCTACACCTTC.

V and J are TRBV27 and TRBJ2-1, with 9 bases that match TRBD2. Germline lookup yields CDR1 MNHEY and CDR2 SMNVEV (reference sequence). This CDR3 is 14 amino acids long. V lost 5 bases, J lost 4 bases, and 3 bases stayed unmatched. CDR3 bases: TGTGCCAGCAGTCATCTAGCGGGGTACAATGAGCAGTTCTTC. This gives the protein CASSHLAGYNEQFF.

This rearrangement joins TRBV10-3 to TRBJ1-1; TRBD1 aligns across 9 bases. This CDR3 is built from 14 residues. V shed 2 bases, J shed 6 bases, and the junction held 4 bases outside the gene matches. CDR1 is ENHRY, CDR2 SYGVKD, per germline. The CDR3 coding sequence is TGTGCCATCAGTGAGCCGGGACAGGGATCTGAAGCTTTCTTT. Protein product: CAISEPGQGSEAFF.

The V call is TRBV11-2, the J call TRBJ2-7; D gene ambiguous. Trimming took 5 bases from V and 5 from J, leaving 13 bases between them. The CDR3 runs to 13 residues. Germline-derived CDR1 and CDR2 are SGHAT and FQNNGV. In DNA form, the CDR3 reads TGTGCCAGCAGCCCCGAGATGGTAAACGAGCAGTACTTC. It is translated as CASSPEMVNEQYF.

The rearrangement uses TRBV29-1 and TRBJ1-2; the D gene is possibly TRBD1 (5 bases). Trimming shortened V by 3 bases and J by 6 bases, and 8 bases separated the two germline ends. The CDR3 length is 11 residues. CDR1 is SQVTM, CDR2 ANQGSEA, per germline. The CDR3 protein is CSVEAGHGYTF. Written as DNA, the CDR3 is TGCAGCGTTGAGGCAGGGCATGGCTACACCTTC.

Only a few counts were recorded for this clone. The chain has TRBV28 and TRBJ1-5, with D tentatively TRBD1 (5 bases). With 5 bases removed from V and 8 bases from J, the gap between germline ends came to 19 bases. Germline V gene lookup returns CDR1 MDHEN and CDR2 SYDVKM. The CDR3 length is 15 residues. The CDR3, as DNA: TGTGCCAGCAGTCAATTAGGGGAAACGGCTGAGCCCCAGCATTTT. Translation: CASSQLGETAEPQHF.

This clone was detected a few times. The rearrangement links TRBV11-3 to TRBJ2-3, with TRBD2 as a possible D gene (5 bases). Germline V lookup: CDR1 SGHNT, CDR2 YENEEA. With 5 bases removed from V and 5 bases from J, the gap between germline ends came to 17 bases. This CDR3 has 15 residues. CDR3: CASSRREGVGDTQYF. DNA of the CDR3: TGTGCCAGCAGCCGAAGAGAGGGAGTGGGAGATACGCAGTATTTT.

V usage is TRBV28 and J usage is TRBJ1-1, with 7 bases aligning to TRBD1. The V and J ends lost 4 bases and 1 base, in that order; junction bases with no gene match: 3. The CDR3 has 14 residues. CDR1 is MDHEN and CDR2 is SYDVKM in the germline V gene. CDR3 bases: TGTGCCAGCAGTTCGACAGGGCGGAACACTGAAGCTTTCTTT. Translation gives CASSSTGRNTEAFF.

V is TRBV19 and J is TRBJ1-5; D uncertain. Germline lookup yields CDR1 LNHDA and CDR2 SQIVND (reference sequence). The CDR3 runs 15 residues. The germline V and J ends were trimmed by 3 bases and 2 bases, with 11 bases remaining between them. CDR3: CASSIGGIGNQPQHF. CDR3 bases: TGTGCCAGTAGTATTGGAGGGATCGGCAATCAGCCCCAGCATTTT.

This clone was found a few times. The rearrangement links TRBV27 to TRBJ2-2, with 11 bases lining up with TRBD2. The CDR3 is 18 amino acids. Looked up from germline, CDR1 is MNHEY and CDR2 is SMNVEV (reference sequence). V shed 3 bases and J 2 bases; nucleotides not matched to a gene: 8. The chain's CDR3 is CASSFTTSGNLNTGELFF. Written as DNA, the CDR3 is TGTGCCAGCAGTTTTACGACTAGCGGGAACTTAAACACCGGGGAGCTGTTTTTT.

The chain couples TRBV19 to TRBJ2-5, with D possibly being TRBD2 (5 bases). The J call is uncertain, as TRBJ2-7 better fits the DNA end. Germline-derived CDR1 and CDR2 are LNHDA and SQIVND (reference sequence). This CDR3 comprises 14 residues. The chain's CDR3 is CASSPGRDNYEQYF. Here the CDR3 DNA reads TGTGCCAGTAGTCCAGGACGGGATAACTACGAGCAGTACTTC.

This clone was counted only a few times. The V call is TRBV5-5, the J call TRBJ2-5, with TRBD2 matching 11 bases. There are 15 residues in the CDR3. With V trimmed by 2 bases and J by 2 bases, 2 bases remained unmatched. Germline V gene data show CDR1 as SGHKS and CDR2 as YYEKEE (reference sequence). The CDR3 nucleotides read TGTGCCAGCAGCTTTTCTAGCGGGGGGCAAGAGACCCAGTACTTC. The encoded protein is CASSFSSGGQETQYF.

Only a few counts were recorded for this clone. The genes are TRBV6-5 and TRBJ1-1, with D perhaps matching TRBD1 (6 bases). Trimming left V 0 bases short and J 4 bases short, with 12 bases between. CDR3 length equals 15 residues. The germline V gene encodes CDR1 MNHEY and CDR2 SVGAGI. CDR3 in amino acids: CASSYSDSSVTEAFF. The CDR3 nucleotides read TGTGCCAGCAGTTACTCGGACAGTTCGGTCACTGAAGCTTTCTTT.

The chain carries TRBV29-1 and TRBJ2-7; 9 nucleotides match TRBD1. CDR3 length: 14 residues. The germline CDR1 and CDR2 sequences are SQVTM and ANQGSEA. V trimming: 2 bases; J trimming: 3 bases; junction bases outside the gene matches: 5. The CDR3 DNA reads TGCAGCGTTGAAACGACAGGGGGAGACTACGAGCAGTACTTC. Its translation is CSVETTGGDYEQYF.

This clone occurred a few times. The CDR3 coding sequence is TGTGCCAGCAGCTTGGCCTTGCGTTCTGGAAACACCATATATTTT. Translating gives CASSLALRSGNTIYF. This sequence joins TRBV5-6 and TRBJ1-3; D not certain. CDR1 is SGHDT, CDR2 YYEEEE, per germline. This CDR3 region has 15 residues. With 0 bases removed from V and 1 base from J, the gap between germline ends came to 8 bases. Drawing the rest from reference TRBV5-6 and TRBJ1-3, the complete variable domain is DAGVTQSPTHLIKTRGQQVTLRCSPKSGHDTVSWYQQALGQGPQFIFQYYEEEERQRGNFPDRFSGHQFPNYSSELNVNALLLGDSALYLCASSLALRSGNTIYFGEGSWLTVV.

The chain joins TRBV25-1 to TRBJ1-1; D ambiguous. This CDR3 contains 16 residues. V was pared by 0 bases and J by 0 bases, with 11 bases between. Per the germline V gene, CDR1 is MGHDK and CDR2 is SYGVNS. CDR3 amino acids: CASSEYGAPMNTEAFF. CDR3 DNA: TGTGCCAGCAGTGAATACGGTGCCCCCATGAACACTGAAGCTTTCTTT.

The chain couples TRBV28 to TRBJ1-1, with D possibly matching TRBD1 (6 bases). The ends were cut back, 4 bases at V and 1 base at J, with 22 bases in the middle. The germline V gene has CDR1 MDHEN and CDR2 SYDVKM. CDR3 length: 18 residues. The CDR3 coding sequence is TGTGCCAGCAGTTCCCTCTTTACAGGGTTTCATAGGAACACTGAAGCTTTCTTT. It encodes CASSSLFTGFHRNTEAFF.